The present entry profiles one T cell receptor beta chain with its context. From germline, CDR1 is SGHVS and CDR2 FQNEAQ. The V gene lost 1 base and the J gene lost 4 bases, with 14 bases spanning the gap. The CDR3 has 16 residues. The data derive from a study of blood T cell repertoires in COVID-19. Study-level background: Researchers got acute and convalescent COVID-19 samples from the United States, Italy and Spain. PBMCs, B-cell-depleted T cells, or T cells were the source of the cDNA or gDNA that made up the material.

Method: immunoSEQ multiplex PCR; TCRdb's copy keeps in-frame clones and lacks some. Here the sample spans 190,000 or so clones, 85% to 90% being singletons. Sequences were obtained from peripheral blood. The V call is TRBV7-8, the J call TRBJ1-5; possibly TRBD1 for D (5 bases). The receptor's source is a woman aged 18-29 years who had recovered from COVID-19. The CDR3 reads CASSLVSVGTNQPQHF. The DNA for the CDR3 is TGTGCCAGCAGCTTAGTATCTGTGGGGACTAATCAGCCCCAGCATTTT.